The sequence of this T cell receptor (beta chain) was determined in a study of tumor and adjacent non-tumor tissue in lung cancer. Study-level background: Patients comprised approximately eleven adenocarcinoma, a couple of squamous cell carcinoma and 1 small cell lung cancer.

TCRbeta libraries were built with three rounds of nested PCR, modified from ARM-PCR. Using its own MiXCR run on the multiplex PCR reads, TCRdb lists one record per CDR3 protein. Of tens of thousands of distinct CDR3 sequences in the sample, just over 65% were seen once. This clonotype was picked up many times. Its antigen remains unidentified. RNA was extracted from bulk tissue without any cell sorting. Whole-study findings and limits: Normal lung showed higher cumulative top 100 clone frequency than tumor.

The sequence derives from a man between 60 and 70 years old with non-small cell lung cancer. Source material: lung tumor tissue.

CDR3 sequence: CASSSRQGGYEQYF. The CDR3 DNA sequence: TGTGCCAGCAGCTCCCGACAGGGGGGCTACGAGCAGTACTTC. The chain is built from TRBV7-8 and TRBJ2-7; 9 nucleotides line up with TRBD1. The CDR3 is 14 residues long. J was trimmed by 3 bases and V by 4 bases; bases with no gene match: 4. Germline values: CDR1 SGHVS, CDR2 FQNEAQ.